Below are 5 T cell receptor beta chains sequenced from a single sample in a study of vaccination and CD4 T cells after COVID-19. Researchers used the Oncomine TCR Beta short-read assay to sequence DNA from cultured CD4+ T cells. Each CDR3 protein gets one entry after TCRdb re-called the PCR reads with MiXCR. The table lists roughly 12,000 distinct CDR3 sequences, approximately 50% of them singletons, with 10% to 15% in the top ten. No antigen has been identified for these receptors. Treatment reported: approximately 11-day PBMC culture with coronavirus spike peptide pools or control peptides (ViraFEST assay). Sequencing was performed on CD4+ T cells from blood, cultured in vitro. The receptors shown here come from a human donor who had recovered from COVID-19.

This sequence joins TRBV2 and TRBJ2-2; TRBD2 agrees at 11 bases. This CDR3 has 15 residues. The germline V gene has CDR1 SNHLY and CDR2 FYNNEI. Trimming at V came to 7 bases and at J to 2 bases, leaving 3 bases not matched to a gene. CDR3 sequence (DNA): TGTGCCAGCATGAGACTAGCGGGAAACACCGGGGAGCTGTTTTTT. This sequence encodes CASMRLAGNTGELFF.

The J gene is TRBJ1-6, the V gene TRBV11-2, with D uncertain. CDR3 size: 13 residues. V gave up 1 base and J gave up 8 bases, with 6 bases separating them. Germline V lookup: CDR1 SGHAT, CDR2 FQNNGV. CDR3 sequence reads: CASSLVSDSPLHF. CDR3 sequence (DNA): TGTGCCAGCAGCTTAGTGTCAGATTCACCCCTCCACTTT.

In its sample, this clonotype was seen a few times. The rearrangement joins TRBV28 to TRBJ1-2, with D possibly matching TRBD1 (5 bases). The CDR3 consists of 14 residues. V was clipped by 3 bases and J by 8 bases, with 16 bases between them. The germline V gene encodes CDR1 MDHEN and CDR2 SYDVKM. In DNA, the CDR3 is TGTGCCAGCAGTTTCACAGGTGTTAGTGGCGGCTACACCTTC. Protein: CASSFTGVSGGYTF.

This sequence joins TRBV7-9 and TRBJ2-3; D unclear. The CDR3 is 13 residues long. CDR1 and CDR2 (germline): SEHNR, FQNEAQ (reference sequence). Deletions cut 1 base from V and 2 bases from J, with 4 bases between. CDR3 loop: CASSLGSTDTQYF. The CDR3, as DNA: TGTGCCAGCAGCTTAGGTTCCACAGATACGCAGTATTTT.

The V call is TRBV10-2, the J call TRBJ1-5; 7 bases are shared with TRBD1. From germline, CDR1 is WSHSY and CDR2 SAAADI. The CDR3 has 13 amino acids. With V trimmed by 6 bases and J by 7 bases, 6 bases remained unmatched. The CDR3 is CASSDDRVQPQHF. Written as DNA, the CDR3 is TGCGCCAGCAGCGACGACAGGGTCCAGCCCCAGCATTTT.